Listed below are T cell receptor beta chains from one sample, sequenced in a study of identical twins. TCRdb re-derived calls from the 5' RACE reads in MiXCR, one entry per CDR3 protein. The sample shows 690,000 or so distinct CDR3 sequences, 8.5% to 9.5% of them seen only once. The same data also went into a second study, on yellow fever vaccine responses in identical twins.

Material: PBMCs. The receptors were gathered from a woman aged 18-35 years in good health. CDR3s include the opening cysteine and the closing phenylalanine or tryptophan. The D gene is left open where the match is weak. Clone size is stated in some rows and not others, as once, few, many or a class when expanded.

- TRBJ2-7 TRBV28 few TGTGCCAGCAGTTCGCCAGGGGGGACAAAGTACGAGCAGTACTTC CASSSPGGTKYEQYF
- TRBJ2-1 TRBV10-3 few TGTGCCATCAGTGAAAATATTGGAGGGTCTGGGTTGAATGAGCAGTTCTTC CAISENIGGSGLNEQFF
- TRBJ2-1 TRBV7-7 few TGTGCTAGCAGCTTAGTACTAGATTCCGCTGAGCAGTTCTTC CASSLVLDSAEQFF
TRBD2 TRBJ2-5 TRBV10-3 few TGTGCCACCCGCGGGAGACTAGAGAAAGAGACCCAGTACTTC CATRGRLEKETQYF
- TRBJ2-5 TRBV6-5 - TGTGCCAGCAGGACGAAGGGGACCCAGTACTTC CASRTKGTQYF
- TRBJ2-6 TRBV6-4 many TGTGCCAGCAGCCACGAAGCGGCTGGGGCCAACGTCCTGACTTTC CASSHEAAGANVLTF
- TRBJ1-2 TRBV27 - TGTGCCAGCAGTCGAGGGGCCGGTGAGGACTATGGCTACACCTTC CASSRGAGEDYGYTF
- TRBJ2-3 TRBV5-1 - TGCGCCAGCAGGGTGGGGAGCGTAGCAGATACGCAGTATTTT CASRVGSVADTQYF
TRBD2 TRBJ2-5 TRBV20-1 few TGCAGTGCTAGAGGGGGACCGGGGGGTCGGTACCAAGAGACCCAGTACTTC CSARGGPGGRYQETQYF
TRBD1 TRBJ2-7 TRBV5-1 - TGCGCCAGCAGCTTGAACGAGGACAGGGGCTACGAGCAGTACTTC CASSLNEDRGYEQYF
TRBD2 TRBJ2-1 TRBV6-1 few TGTGCCAGCCGCATGATACTAGCGGGGGCTACTGACTGGGGGAATGAGCAGTTCTTC CASRMILAGATDWGNEQFF
TRBD2 TRBJ2-1 TRBV24-1 few TGTGCCACCAGTGATTTTCAGTTAGCGGGAGAGGAAAATGAGCAGTTCTTC CATSDFQLAGEENEQFF
TRBD2 TRBJ2-3 TRBV3-1 many TGTGCCAGCAGCCAAGAATGGGGTGGCGGGGGGACCACAGATACGCAGTATTTT CASSQEWGGGGTTDTQYF
TRBD1 TRBJ2-1 TRBV25-1 many TGTGCCAGCAGTGATGGGACAGGGAGATACAATGAGCAGTTCTTC CASSDGTGRYNEQFF
- TRBJ2-5 TRBV7-9 many TGTGCCAGCAGCTCAGGAGAGCAAGAGACCCAGTACTTC CASSSGEQETQYF
- TRBJ2-7 TRBV27 many TGTGCCAGCAGGTCATTAGGGGGCTCCTACGAGCAGTACTTC CASRSLGGSYEQYF
- TRBJ2-7 TRBV15 many TGTGCCACCAGCAGAGTCGGGACTTCCTACGAGCAGTACTTC CATSRVGTSYEQYF
- TRBJ2-1 TRBV5-6 many TGTGCCAGCAGCTTTTCCAAGAGGGTTTACAATGAGCAGTTCTTC CASSFSKRVYNEQFF
TRBD1 TRBJ2-3 TRBV9 - TGTGCCAGCAGCGTGGACGACAGGGGAGGTACAGATACGCAGTATTTT CASSVDDRGGTDTQYF
- TRBJ2-2 TRBV15 few TGTGCCACCAGCAGACCCCCCAGGCTTTCCACCGGGGAGCTGTTTTTT CATSRPPRLSTGELFF
TRBD2 TRBJ2-4 TRBV6-2/TRBV6-3 - TGTGCCAGCAGGCAAACAGGGACTAGCGGAGGACGGTACATTCAGTACTTC CASRQTGTSGGRYIQYF
- TRBJ2-3 TRBV27 - TGTGCCAGCAGTTCAGGGGAGTGGGGCACAGATACGCAGTATTTT CASSSGEWGTDTQYF
- TRBJ1-2 TRBV29-1 few TGCAGCGTTGTATCGCAGGCACTCTATGGCTACACCTTC CSVVSQALYGYTF
TRBD2 TRBJ2-7 TRBV7-9 - TGTGCCAGCAGCCCCCAAGGGACTAGCGTTGCCGACGAGCAGTACTTC CASSPQGTSVADEQYF
- TRBJ1-5 TRBV6-1 - TGTGCCAGCAGCGGCAGGGGAGAACATCAGCCCCAGCATTTT CASSGRGEHQPQHF
TRBD2 TRBJ2-1 TRBV6-1 - TGTGCCAGCAGTCTGGGACTAGCGGGAGGGCCCGAGCAGTTCTTC CASSLGLAGGPEQFF
- TRBJ2-2 TRBV6-2/TRBV6-3 few TGTGCCAGCAGTACCCTCTGGACAGCGAACACCGGGGAGCTGTTTTTT CASSTLWTANTGELFF
- TRBJ1-2 TRBV3-1 many TGTGCCAGCAGTCAGGGCTATGGCTACACCTTC CASSQGYGYTF
TRBD2 TRBJ2-3 TRBV12-3/TRBV12-4 few TGTGCCAGCACCGACGGGACTAGCGGGAGGAGAGATACGCAGTATTTT CASTDGTSGRRDTQYF
- TRBJ2-5 TRBV9 few TGTGCCAGCAGCGAGGAACCGGGACTCAAATCGGAGACCCAGTACTTC CASSEEPGLKSETQYF
- TRBJ2-5 TRBV15 few TGTGCCACCAGCAGAGTGCTGGTGGGCGTCCAAGAGACCCAGTACTTC CATSRVLVGVQETQYF
- TRBJ2-1 TRBV4-3 - TGCGCCAGCAGCCAAGACTCCTTGTCCTACAATGAGCAGTTCTTC CASSQDSLSYNEQFF
- TRBJ2-1 TRBV7-8 - TGTGCCAGCAGCTTAGCTATGGGGGGGCGCTTGAGGGAGCAGTTCTTC CASSLAMGGRLREQFF
- TRBJ1-1 TRBV10-3 - TGTGCCATCAAAAAGGGTACGATGAACACTGAAGCTTTCTTT CAIKKGTMNTEAFF
TRBD1 TRBJ2-7 TRBV6-1 - TGTGCCAGCAGTCGAGCGACGCCGGGACAGGGTATCTACGAGCAGTACTTC CASSRATPGQGIYEQYF
- TRBJ2-1 TRBV7-8 few TGTGCCAGCAGCTTGAGCCCGGGGAACAATGAGCAGTTCTTC CASSLSPGNNEQFF
TRBD2 TRBJ2-1 TRBV4-1 - TGCGCCAGCAGCCGGGCCTTAAGGACTAGCGGGGGGTACAATGAGCAGTTCTTC CASSRALRTSGGYNEQFF
- TRBJ1-1 TRBV20-1 - TGCAGTGCTAGAGATCGGGACCGAGAAAACACTGAAGCTTTCTTT CSARDRDRENTEAFF
- TRBJ1-1 TRBV28 many TGTGCCAGCAGTTTCAGGCTGAACACTGAAGCTTTCTTT CASSFRLNTEAFF
TRBD2 TRBJ2-1 TRBV20-1 many TGCAGTGCTCGGAGACTAGCGTTTACCAATGAGCAGTTCTTC CSARRLAFTNEQFF
TRBD1 TRBJ2-2 TRBV4-2 many TGTGCCAGCAGCAAACCGGGACAGGGGGCGCCCCCGAACACCGGGGAGCTGTTTTTT CASSKPGQGAPPNTGELFF
TRBD1 TRBJ2-3 TRBV12-3/TRBV12-4 - TGTGCCAGCAGTTCCGACAGGGTTTCGCAGTATTTT CASSSDRVSQYF
- TRBJ2-3 TRBV6-5 - TGTGCCAGCAGTTACTCGTGGGGACTTACTTCTAATACGCAGTATTTT CASSYSWGLTSNTQYF
- TRBJ2-1 TRBV7-8 many TGTGCCAGCAGCTTAGAGGTTACAGGCCACAATGAGCAGTTCTTC CASSLEVTGHNEQFF
- TRBJ2-1 TRBV7-9 many TGTGCCAGCAGCTTCCCGAACTCCTACAATGAGCAGTTCTTC CASSFPNSYNEQFF
TRBD1 TRBJ2-6 TRBV5-5 - TGTGCCAGCAAATGGACAGGGTCCGGGGCCAACGTCCTGACTTTC CASKWTGSGANVLTF
TRBD2 TRBJ2-1 TRBV18 few TGTGCCAGCTCACCGCCAGCGGGGGGGCTCGATGAGCAGTTCTTC CASSPPAGGLDEQFF
TRBD2 TRBJ2-1 TRBV24-1 - TGTGCCACCAGTGACACAGTCCCGCTAGCGGGAGGGCACAATGAGCAGTTCTTC CATSDTVPLAGGHNEQFF
- TRBJ2-7 TRBV30 - TGTGCCTGGAGTCAGGCTAGGGGCGAGCAGTACTTC CAWSQARGEQYF
TRBD1 TRBJ1-1 TRBV7-9 - TGTGCCAGCAGCCTCGAGACAGGGAAGACTGAAGCTTTCTTT CASSLETGKTEAFF